Listed below are T cell receptor beta chains from one sample, sequenced in a study of T-cell reconstitution after alpha-beta-depleted transplantation in children. TCRdb analysed the PCR reads with MiXCR anew, one entry per CDR3 protein. The profile shows some 600,000 distinct CDR3 sequences, 10% to 15% of them singletons. The sample in question was PBMCs, mostly from graft donor cells, obtained 360 days after TCRalphabeta/CD19-depleted stem cell transplant. These receptors all come from a male patient between 10 and 17 years old who had a stem cell transplant for acute myeloid leukemia, so the T cells may come from the graft donor. The CDR3 runs from the conserved cysteine through the conserved F or W. D genes are given only for firm matches. Not every row has a clone size; where given, it reads once, few, many or a size class.

clone_size j_call d_call v_call cdr3_aa cdr3_nt
few TRBJ2-7 NA TRBV12-3/TRBV12-4 CASSRRVDAYEQYF TGTGCCAGCAGTCGCAGGGTGGACGCCTACGAGCAGTACTTC
few TRBJ1-2 NA TRBV20-1 CSALARDTYNYGYTF TGCAGTGCTCTCGCCCGGGACACTTATAACTATGGCTACACCTTC
NA TRBJ1-2 NA TRBV4-3 CASSQEGRAGGYTF TGCGCCAGCAGCCAAGAAGGAAGGGCGGGTGGCTACACCTTC
few TRBJ2-3 NA TRBV5-1 CASSFAPFHSLLTDTQYF TGCGCCAGCAGCTTCGCTCCATTTCACTCGCTCCTCACAGATACGCAGTATTTT
NA TRBJ2-5 NA TRBV10-3 CANPFGPEETQYF TGTGCCAACCCCTTCGGGCCCGAAGAGACCCAGTACTTC
few TRBJ2-7 NA TRBV6-9 CASSYRPAPYEQYF TGTGCCAGCAGTTATCGGCCCGCCCCCTACGAGCAGTACTTC
NA TRBJ2-1 NA TRBV6-2/TRBV6-3 CASSYLMPYNEQFF TGTGCCAGCAGTTACCTAATGCCCTACAATGAGCAGTTCTTC
NA TRBJ2-7 NA TRBV28 CASSGTNDSYEQYF TGTGCCAGCAGTGGGACCAACGACTCCTACGAGCAGTACTTC
NA TRBJ2-7 TRBD1 TRBV6-5 CASRRTGELGSYEQYF TGTGCCAGCAGGCGAACAGGGGAATTAGGGTCCTACGAGCAGTACTTC
many TRBJ2-1 TRBD2 TRBV20-1 CSARDETSGRPKTYNEQFF TGCAGTGCTAGAGATGAGACTAGCGGGCGGCCAAAAACCTACAATGAGCAGTTCTTC
few TRBJ2-5 NA TRBV10-3 CAISESRQGLGETQYF TGTGCCATCAGTGAATCCCGACAGGGACTCGGGGAGACCCAGTACTTC
NA TRBJ2-1 NA TRBV25-1 CASSVQARNNEQFF TGTGCCAGCAGTGTACAGGCGAGAAACAATGAGCAGTTCTTC
many TRBJ2-1 NA TRBV12-3/TRBV12-4 CASSLRLAAYDEQFF TGTGCCAGCAGTTTACGTTTGGCCGCTTATGATGAGCAGTTCTTC
few TRBJ2-7 NA TRBV6-5 CASRYEVRSGEQYF TGTGCCAGCAGATATGAAGTCCGTTCGGGCGAGCAGTACTTC
few TRBJ2-1 TRBD2 TRBV29-1 CSVEDEGLAGINEQFF TGCAGCGTTGAAGATGAAGGACTAGCGGGAATCAATGAGCAGTTCTTC
few TRBJ2-3 TRBD1 TRBV29-1 CSVFRQGRDTQYF TGCAGCGTCTTTCGACAGGGACGAGATACGCAGTATTTT
NA TRBJ2-2 NA TRBV14 CASSQGVPTGELFF TGTGCCAGCAGCCAAGGTGTCCCAACCGGGGAGCTGTTTTTT
many TRBJ2-7 NA TRBV28 CASSFGGPTYEQYF TGTGCCAGCAGTTTTGGCGGGCCAACCTACGAGCAGTACTTC
NA TRBJ1-5 NA TRBV5-5 CASSLKGTGQPQHF TGTGCCAGCAGCTTGAAGGGTACGGGGCAGCCCCAGCATTTT
few TRBJ2-7 TRBD2 TRBV7-2 CASSLAIVDSGRASYEQYF TGTGCCAGCAGCTTAGCGATCGTTGATAGCGGGAGGGCCTCCTACGAGCAGTACTTC
few TRBJ2-5 TRBD2 TRBV7-8 CASSSVLAGETQYF TGTGCCAGCAGCTCAGTACTAGCGGGAGAGACCCAGTACTTC
NA TRBJ2-1 NA TRBV28 CASSEASGLYNEQFF TGTGCCAGCAGCGAAGCGAGCGGTCTATACAATGAGCAGTTCTTC
few TRBJ2-7 TRBD2 TRBV20-1 CSASGTSGLSYEQYF TGCAGTGCTAGTGGGACTAGCGGGCTCTCCTACGAGCAGTACTTC
NA TRBJ2-2 NA TRBV7-2 CASRSRQGGGNTGELFF TGTGCCAGCAGATCACGACAGGGAGGGGGGAACACCGGGGAGCTGTTTTTT
few TRBJ1-4 TRBD1 TRBV20-1 CSASPSDIGQGGIGKLFF TGCAGTGCTAGCCCCTCTGACATCGGACAGGGTGGGATCGGAAAACTGTTTTTT
many TRBJ2-7 NA TRBV12-3/TRBV12-4 CASRSHDGTYEQYF TGTGCCAGCAGGTCCCACGACGGTACCTACGAGCAGTACTTC
NA TRBJ2-3 TRBD2 TRBV20-1 CSALPNWGTSGRAVTDTQYF TGCAGTGCCCTACCCAATTGGGGGACTAGCGGGAGGGCCGTGACAGATACGCAGTATTTT
NA TRBJ2-3 TRBD1 TRBV5-6 CASSFTGTVYTDTQYF TGTGCCAGCAGCTTTACCGGGACAGTGTACACAGATACGCAGTATTTT
NA TRBJ2-3 TRBD2 TRBV11-2 CASSLPSGRYTDTQYF TGTGCCAGCAGCTTACCTAGCGGGAGGTACACAGATACGCAGTATTTT
NA TRBJ2-1 TRBD2 TRBV4-1 CASSHILAGVVPLHNEQFF TGCGCCAGCAGCCATATCCTAGCGGGAGTTGTGCCCCTCCACAATGAGCAGTTCTTC
few TRBJ2-7 NA TRBV29-1 CSGTTGYEQYF TGCAGCGGAACGACGGGCTACGAGCAGTACTTC
NA TRBJ2-1 TRBD2 TRBV4-3 CASSQRTSGKGGRLQSEQFF TGCGCCAGCAGCCAAAGAACTAGCGGGAAAGGAGGTCGGTTGCAATCTGAGCAGTTCTTC
few TRBJ2-7 TRBD2 TRBV6-5 CASSSDDGRFGYEQYF TGTGCCAGCAGTTCCGATGACGGGAGGTTTGGATACGAGCAGTACTTC
few TRBJ2-7 NA TRBV29-1 CSVDSGSSPYEQYF TGCAGCGTTGACTCAGGGTCATCGCCCTACGAGCAGTACTTC
few TRBJ2-1 TRBD2 TRBV19 CASSARTSGHNEQFF TGTGCCAGTAGTGCCAGGACTAGCGGTCACAATGAGCAGTTCTTC
NA TRBJ2-1 TRBD2 TRBV7-8 CASSLPGLAGPLSYNEQFF TGTGCCAGCAGCTTGCCCGGACTAGCGGGGCCACTCTCCTACAATGAGCAGTTCTTC
few TRBJ2-1 NA TRBV12-3/TRBV12-4 CASSSLLISSYNEQFF TGTGCCAGCAGCTCCCTCCTAATCAGCTCCTACAATGAGCAGTTCTTC
NA TRBJ2-5 TRBD2 TRBV29-1 CSVESGSRETQYF TGCAGCGTCGAAAGCGGGAGCCGAGAGACCCAGTACTTC
few TRBJ2-7 TRBD2 TRBV7-2 CASRQGLAGSYPYF TGTGCCAGCAGGCAGGGACTAGCGGGATCTTATCCGTACTTC
NA TRBJ2-4 NA TRBV11-1 CASSWDPGTGLGKNIQYF TGTGCCAGCAGCTGGGACCCCGGGACCGGACTGGGCAAAAACATTCAGTACTTC
few TRBJ1-5 TRBD1 TRBV20-1 CSARTGTGSYSNQPQHF TGCAGTGCTAGAACAGGGACAGGCAGCTATAGCAATCAGCCCCAGCATTTT
many TRBJ2-7 TRBD2 TRBV12-3/TRBV12-4 CASSFRGTSSYEQYF TGTGCCAGCAGTTTTAGGGGGACTAGCTCGTACGAGCAGTACTTC
few TRBJ2-5 NA TRBV3-1 CASSPYGRGPVKTQYF TGTGCCAGCAGCCCTTACGGTCGGGGTCCGGTAAAGACCCAGTACTTC
many TRBJ1-4 NA TRBV11-2 CASSFGTYEGINEKLFF TGTGCCAGCAGCTTTGGCACCTACGAGGGAATCAATGAAAAACTGTTTTTT
few TRBJ2-1 TRBD2 TRBV20-1 CSARLAGEGQFF TGCAGTGCTAGACTAGCGGGAGAAGGGCAGTTCTTC
few TRBJ1-2 TRBD1 TRBV3-1 CASSQHRDRFYGYTF TGTGCCAGCAGCCAACACCGGGACAGGTTTTATGGCTACACCTTC
many TRBJ2-5 NA TRBV29-1 CSVLTAGETQYF TGCAGCGTTCTGACAGCAGGAGAGACCCAGTACTTC
NA TRBJ2-2 NA TRBV20-1 CSAVNYSGELFF TGCAGTGCAGTAAACTATTCCGGGGAGCTGTTTTTT
many TRBJ2-1 NA TRBV29-1 CSVEQGGTGEQFF TGCAGCGTTGAACAGGGCGGGACGGGTGAGCAGTTCTTC
few TRBJ1-5 TRBD1 TRBV27 CASSLGPDRGRQPQHF TGTGCCAGCAGTTTAGGCCCGGACAGGGGTCGTCAGCCCCAGCATTTT
many TRBJ2-7 NA TRBV29-1 CSVDLDGQSYEQYF TGCAGCGTTGACCTTGACGGACAAAGCTACGAGCAGTACTTC